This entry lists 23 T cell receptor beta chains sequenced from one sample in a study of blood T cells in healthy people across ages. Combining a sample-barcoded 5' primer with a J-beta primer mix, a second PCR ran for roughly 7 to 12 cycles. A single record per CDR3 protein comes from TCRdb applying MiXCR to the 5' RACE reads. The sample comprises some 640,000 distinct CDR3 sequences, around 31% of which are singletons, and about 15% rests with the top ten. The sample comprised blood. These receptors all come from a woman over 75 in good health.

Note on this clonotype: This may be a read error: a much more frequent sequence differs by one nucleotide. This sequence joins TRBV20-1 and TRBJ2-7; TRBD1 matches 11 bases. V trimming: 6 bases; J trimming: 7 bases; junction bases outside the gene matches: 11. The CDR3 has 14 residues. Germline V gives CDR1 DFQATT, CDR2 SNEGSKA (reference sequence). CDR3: CSALPGTGGVEQYF. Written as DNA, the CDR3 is TGCAGTGCGCTACCCGGGACAGGGGGAGTTGAGCAGTACTTC.

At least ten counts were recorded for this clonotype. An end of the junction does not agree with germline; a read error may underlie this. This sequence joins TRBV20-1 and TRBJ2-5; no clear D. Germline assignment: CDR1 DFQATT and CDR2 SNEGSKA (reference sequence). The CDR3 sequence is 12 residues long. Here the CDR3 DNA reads TGCAGTGCTAGAGCAGGCCAAGGGACCCAGTACTTC. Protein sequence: CSARAGQGTQYF.

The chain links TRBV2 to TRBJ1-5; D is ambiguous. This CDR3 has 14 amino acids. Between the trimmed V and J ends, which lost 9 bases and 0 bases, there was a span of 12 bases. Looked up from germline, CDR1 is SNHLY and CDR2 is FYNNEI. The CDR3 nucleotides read TGTGCCAGTGCAGTGGGCATTAGCAATCAGCCCCAGCATTTT. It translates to CASAVGISNQPQHF.

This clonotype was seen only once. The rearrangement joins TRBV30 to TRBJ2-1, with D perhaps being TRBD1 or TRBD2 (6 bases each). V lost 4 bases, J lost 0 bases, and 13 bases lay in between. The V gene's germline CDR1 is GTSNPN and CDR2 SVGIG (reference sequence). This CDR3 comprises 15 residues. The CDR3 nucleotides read TGTGCCTGGACGGTCGGGGGCGCCTCCTACAATGAGCAGTTCTTC. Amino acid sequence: CAWTVGGASYNEQFF.

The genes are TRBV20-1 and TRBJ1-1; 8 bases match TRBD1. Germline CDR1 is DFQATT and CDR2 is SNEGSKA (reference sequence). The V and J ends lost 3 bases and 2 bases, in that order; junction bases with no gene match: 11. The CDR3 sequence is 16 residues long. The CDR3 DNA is TGCAGTGCTAGCCAAGGTTCCACAGGGGGTAACACTGAAGCTTTCTTT. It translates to CSASQGSTGGNTEAFF.

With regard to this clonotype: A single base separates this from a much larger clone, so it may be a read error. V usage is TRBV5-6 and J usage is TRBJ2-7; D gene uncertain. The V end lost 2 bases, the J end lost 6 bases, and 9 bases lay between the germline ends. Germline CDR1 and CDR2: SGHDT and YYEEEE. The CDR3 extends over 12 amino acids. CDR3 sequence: CASSFSTCEQYF. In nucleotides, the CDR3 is TGTGCCAGCAGCTTTTCGACCTGCGAGCAGTACTTC.

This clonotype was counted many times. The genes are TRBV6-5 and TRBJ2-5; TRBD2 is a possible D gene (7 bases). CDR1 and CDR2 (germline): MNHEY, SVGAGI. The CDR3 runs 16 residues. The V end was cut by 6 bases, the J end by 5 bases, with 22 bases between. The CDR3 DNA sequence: TGTGCCAGCAGCCGGGGTGCGGGGGCCCTCGGGGAGACCCAGTACTTC. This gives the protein CASSRGAGALGETQYF.

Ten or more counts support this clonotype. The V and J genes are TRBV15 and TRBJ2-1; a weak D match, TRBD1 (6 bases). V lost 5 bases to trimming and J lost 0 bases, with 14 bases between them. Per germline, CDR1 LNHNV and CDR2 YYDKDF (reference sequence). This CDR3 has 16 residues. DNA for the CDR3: TGTGCCACCAGCGGCAATACAGGGAGCTCCTACAATGAGCAGTTCTTC. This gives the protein CATSGNTGSSYNEQFF.

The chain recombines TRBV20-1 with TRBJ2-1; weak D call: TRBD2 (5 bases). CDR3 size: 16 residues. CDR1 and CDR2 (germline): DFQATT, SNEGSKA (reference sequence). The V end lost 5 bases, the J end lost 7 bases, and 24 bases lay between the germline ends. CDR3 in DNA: TGCAGTGCTTACCCGACGGGGATTTTATATGGGAATGAGCAGTTCTTC. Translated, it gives CSAYPTGILYGNEQFF.

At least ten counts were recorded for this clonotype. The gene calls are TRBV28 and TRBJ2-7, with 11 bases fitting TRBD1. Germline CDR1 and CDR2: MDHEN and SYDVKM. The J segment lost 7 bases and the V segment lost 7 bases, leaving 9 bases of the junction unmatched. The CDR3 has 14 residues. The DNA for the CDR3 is TGTGCCAGCATCTCGGGGACAGGGGGAGGAGAGCAGTACTTC. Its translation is CASISGTGGGEQYF.

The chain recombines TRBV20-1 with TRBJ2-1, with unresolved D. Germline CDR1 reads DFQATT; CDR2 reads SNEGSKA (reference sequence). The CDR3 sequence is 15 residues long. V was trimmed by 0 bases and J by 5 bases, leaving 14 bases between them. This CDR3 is CSARDPSLGNNEQFF. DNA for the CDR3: TGCAGTGCTAGAGATCCGAGTCTGGGTAACAATGAGCAGTTCTTC.

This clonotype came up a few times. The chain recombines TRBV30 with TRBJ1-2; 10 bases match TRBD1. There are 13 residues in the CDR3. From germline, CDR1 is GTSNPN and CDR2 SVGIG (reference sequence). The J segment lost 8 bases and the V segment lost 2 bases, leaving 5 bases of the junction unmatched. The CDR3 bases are TGTGCCTGGAGTCTTGACAGGGGGCAAGGCTACACCTTC. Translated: CAWSLDRGQGYTF.

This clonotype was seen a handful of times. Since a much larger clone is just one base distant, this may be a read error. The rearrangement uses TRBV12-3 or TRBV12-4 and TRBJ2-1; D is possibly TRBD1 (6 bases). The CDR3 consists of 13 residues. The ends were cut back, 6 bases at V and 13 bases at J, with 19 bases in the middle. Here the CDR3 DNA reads TGTGCCAGCAGCACTGTACAGGGAGAGACCCAGTTCTTC. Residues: CASSTVQGETQFF.

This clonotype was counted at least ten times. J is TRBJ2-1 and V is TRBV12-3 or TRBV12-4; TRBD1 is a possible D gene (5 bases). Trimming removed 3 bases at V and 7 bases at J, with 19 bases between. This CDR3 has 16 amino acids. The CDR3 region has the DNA TGTGCCAGCAGTTTCCCAGCAAAGGGGATGGGGAATGAGCAGTTCTTC. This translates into CASSFPAKGMGNEQFF.

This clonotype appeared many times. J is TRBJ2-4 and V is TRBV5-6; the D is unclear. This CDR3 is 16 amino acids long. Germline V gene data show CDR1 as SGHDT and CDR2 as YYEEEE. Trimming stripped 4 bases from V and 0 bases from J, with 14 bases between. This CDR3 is CASSAHELLAKNIQYF. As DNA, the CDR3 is TGTGCCAGCAGCGCGCATGAACTATTAGCCAAAAACATTCAGTACTTC. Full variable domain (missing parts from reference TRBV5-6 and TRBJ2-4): DAGVTQSPTHLIKTRGQQVTLRCSPKSGHDTVSWYQQALGQGPQFIFQYYEEEERQRGNFPDRFSGHQFPNYSSELNVNALLLGDSALYLCASSAHELLAKNIQYFGAGTRLSVL.

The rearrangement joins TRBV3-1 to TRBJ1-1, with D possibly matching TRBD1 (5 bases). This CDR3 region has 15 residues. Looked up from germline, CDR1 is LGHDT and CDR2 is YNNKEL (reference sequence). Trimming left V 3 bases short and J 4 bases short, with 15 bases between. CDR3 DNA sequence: TGTGCCAGCAGCCAGGGACGGGGACGGATCACTGAAGCTTTCTTT. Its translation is CASSQGRGRITEAFF.

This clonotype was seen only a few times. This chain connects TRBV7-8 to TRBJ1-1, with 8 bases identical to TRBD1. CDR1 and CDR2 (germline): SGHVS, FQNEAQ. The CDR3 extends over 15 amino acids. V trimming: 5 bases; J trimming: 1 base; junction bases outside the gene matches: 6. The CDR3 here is CASSKGQAPNTEAFF. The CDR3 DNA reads TGTGCCAGCAGCAAGGGACAGGCTCCGAACACTGAAGCTTTCTTT.

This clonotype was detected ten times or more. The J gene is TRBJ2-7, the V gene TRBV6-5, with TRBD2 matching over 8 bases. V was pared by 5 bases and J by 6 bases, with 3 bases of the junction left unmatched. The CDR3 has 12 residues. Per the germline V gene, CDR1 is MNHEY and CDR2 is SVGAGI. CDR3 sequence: CASSRGGGEQYF. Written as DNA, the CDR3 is TGTGCCAGCAGTCGGGGGGGCGGCGAGCAGTACTTC.

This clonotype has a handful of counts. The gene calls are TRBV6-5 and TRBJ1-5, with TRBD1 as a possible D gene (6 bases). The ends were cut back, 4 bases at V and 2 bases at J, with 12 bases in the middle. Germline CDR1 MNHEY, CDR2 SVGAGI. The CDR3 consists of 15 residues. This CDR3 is CASSSVRGGNQPQHF. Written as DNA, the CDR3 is TGTGCCAGCAGTTCGGTGAGGGGGGGCAATCAGCCCCAGCATTTT.

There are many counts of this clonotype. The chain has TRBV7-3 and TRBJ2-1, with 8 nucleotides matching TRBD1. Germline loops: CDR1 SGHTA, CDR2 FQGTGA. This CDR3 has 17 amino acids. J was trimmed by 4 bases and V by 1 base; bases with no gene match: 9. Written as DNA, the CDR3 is TGTGCCAGCAGCTTAATACCCGGGACAGGTTCTTACAATGAGCAGTTCTTC. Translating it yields CASSLIPGTGSYNEQFF.

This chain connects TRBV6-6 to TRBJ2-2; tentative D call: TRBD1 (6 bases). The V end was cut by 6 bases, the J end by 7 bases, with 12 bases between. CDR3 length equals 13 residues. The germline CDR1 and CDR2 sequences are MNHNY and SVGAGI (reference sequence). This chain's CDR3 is CASSLYRDGELFF. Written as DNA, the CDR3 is TGTGCCAGCAGCCTTTACAGGGACGGGGAGCTGTTTTTT.

The CDR3 DNA follows: TGTGCCAGCGGCAACCGAAACACTGAAGCTTTCTTT. This codes for CASGNRNTEAFF. J is TRBJ1-1 and V is TRBV6-6; D gene uncertain. The germline V gene encodes CDR1 MNHNY and CDR2 SVGAGI (reference sequence). V shed 8 bases and J shed 2 bases, with 9 bases lying between them. This CDR3 has 12 amino acids.

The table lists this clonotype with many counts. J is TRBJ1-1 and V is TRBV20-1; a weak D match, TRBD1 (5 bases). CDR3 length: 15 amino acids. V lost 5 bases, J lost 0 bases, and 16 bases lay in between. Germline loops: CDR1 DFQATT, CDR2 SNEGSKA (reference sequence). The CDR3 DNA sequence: TGCAGTGCTTGCGAATCGGGACGCCTGAACACTGAAGCTTTCTTT. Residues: CSACESGRLNTEAFF.